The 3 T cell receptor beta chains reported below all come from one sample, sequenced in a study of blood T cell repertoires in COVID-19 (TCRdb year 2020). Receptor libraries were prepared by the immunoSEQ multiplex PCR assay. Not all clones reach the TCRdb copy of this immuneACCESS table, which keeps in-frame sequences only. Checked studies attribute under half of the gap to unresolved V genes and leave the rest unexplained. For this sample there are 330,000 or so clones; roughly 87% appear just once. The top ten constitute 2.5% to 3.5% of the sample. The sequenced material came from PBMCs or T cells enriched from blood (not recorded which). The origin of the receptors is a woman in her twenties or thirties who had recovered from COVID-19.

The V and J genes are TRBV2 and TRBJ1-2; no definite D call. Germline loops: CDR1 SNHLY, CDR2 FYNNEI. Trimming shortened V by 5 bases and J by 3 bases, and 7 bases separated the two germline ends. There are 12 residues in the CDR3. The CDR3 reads CASSQSDYGYTF. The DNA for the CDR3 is TGTGCCAGCAGTCAGTCCGACTATGGCTACACCTTC.

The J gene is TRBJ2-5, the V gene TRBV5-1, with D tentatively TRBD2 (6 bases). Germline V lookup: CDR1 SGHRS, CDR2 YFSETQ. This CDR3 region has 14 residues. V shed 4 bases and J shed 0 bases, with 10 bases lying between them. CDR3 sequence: CASSQGDYQETQYF. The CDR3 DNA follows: TGCGCCAGCAGCCAAGGGGACTACCAAGAGACCCAGTACTTC.

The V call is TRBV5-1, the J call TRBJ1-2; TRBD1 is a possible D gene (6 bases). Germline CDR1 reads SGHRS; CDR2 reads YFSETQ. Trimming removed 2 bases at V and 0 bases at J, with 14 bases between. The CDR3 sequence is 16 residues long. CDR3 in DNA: TGCGCCAGCAGCTTAACAGGGATGGTACCTAACTATGGCTACACCTTC. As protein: CASSLTGMVPNYGYTF.